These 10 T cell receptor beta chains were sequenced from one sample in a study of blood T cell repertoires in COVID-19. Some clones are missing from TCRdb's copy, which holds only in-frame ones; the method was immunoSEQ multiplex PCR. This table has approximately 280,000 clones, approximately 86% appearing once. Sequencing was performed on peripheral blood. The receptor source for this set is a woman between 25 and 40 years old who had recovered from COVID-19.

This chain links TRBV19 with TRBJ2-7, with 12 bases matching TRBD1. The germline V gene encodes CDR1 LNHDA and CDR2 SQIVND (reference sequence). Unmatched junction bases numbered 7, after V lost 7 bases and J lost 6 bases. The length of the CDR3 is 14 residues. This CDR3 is CASTRGQGAGEQYF. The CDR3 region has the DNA TGTGCCAGTACGAGGGGACAGGGGGCAGGCGAGCAGTACTTC.

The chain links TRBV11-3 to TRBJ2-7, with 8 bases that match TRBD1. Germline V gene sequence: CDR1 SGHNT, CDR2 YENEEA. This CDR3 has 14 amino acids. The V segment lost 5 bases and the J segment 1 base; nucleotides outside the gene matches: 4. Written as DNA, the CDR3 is TGTGCCAGCAGCCCCGGACAGGGATCCTACGAGCAGTACTTC. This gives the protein CASSPGQGSYEQYF.

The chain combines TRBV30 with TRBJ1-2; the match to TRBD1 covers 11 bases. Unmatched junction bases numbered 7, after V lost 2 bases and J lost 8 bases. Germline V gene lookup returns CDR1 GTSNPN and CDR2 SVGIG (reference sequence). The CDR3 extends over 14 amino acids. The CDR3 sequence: CAWSLDRGRRGYTF. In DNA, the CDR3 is TGTGCCTGGAGTTTGGACAGGGGGCGTCGAGGCTACACCTTC.

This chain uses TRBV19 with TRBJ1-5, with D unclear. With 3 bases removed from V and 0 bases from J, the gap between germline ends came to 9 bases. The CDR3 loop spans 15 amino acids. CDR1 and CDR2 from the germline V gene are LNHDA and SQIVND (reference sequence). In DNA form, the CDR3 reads TGTGCCAGTAGTATTTGGCAGGATAGCAATCAGCCCCAGCATTTT. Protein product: CASSIWQDSNQPQHF. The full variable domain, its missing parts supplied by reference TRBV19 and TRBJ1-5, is DGGITQSPKYLFRKEGQNVTLSCEQNLNHDAMYWYRQDPGQGLRLIYYSQIVNDFQKGDIAEGYSVSREKKESFPLTVTSAQKNPTAFYLCASSIWQDSNQPQHFGDGTRLSIL.

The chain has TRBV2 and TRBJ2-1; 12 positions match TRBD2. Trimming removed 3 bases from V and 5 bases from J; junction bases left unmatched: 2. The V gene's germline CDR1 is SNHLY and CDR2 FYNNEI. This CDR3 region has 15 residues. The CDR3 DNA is TGTGCCAGCAGTGAGGGACTAGCGGGCGACAATGAGCAGTTCTTC. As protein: CASSEGLAGDNEQFF. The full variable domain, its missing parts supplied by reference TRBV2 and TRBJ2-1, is EPEVTQTPSHQVTQMGQEVILRCVPISNHLYFYWYRQILGQKVEFLVSFYNNEISEKSEIFDDQFSVERPDGSNFTLKIRSTKLEDSAMYFCASSEGLAGDNEQFFGPGTRLTVL.

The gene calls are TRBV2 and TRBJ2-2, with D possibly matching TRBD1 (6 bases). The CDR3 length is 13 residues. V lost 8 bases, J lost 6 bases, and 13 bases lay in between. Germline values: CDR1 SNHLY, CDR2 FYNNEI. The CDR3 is CASLQGSAGELFF. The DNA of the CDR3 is TGTGCCAGCCTACAGGGTTCGGCCGGGGAGCTGTTTTTT.

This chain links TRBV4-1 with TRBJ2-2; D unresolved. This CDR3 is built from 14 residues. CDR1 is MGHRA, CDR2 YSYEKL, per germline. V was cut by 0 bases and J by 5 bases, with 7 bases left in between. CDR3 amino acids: CASSQDPGTGELFF. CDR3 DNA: TGCGCCAGCAGCCAAGACCCCGGGACCGGGGAGCTGTTTTTT.

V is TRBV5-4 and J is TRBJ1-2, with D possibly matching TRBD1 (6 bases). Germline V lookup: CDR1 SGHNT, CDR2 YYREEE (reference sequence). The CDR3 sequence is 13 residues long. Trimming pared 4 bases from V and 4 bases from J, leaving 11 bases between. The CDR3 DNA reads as TGTGCCAGCAGCGCCGACAGGAGCTATGGCTACACCTTC. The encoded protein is CASSADRSYGYTF.

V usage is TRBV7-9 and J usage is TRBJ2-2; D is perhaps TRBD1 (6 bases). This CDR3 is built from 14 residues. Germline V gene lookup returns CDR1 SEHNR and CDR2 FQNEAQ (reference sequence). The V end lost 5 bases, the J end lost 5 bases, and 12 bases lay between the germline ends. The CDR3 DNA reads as TGTGCCAGCAGCACCGGGACACTAACCGGGGAGCTGTTTTTT. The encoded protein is CASSTGTLTGELFF.

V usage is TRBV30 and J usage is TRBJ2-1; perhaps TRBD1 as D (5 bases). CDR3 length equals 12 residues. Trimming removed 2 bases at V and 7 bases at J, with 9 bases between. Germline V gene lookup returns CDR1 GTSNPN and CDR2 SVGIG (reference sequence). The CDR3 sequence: CAWSSYRNEQFF. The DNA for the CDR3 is TGTGCCTGGAGTAGTTACAGGAATGAGCAGTTCTTC.